The 14 T cell receptor beta chains below all came from one sample that was sequenced in a study of early T cells in non-severe SARS-CoV-2 infection. TCRdb called the 5' RACE reads again in MiXCR, with one record for every CDR3 protein. The repertoire holds some 58,000 distinct CDR3 sequences, with about an eighth as singletons. Sequencing used whole blood. All receptors come from an adult who was a healthcare worker with PCR-confirmed SARS-CoV-2 infection or an uninfected control (not recorded which).

This clonotype turned up a few times. The chain has TRBV10-3 and TRBJ1-1; D uncertain. Germline V gene sequence: CDR1 ENHRY, CDR2 SYGVKD. Trimming removed 0 bases at V and 3 bases at J, with 14 bases between. The CDR3 totals 16 residues. The CDR3 here is CAISESIPSGHTEAFF. DNA of the CDR3: TGTGCCATCAGTGAGTCGATTCCCTCAGGACACACTGAAGCTTTCTTT.

The table lists this clonotype with many counts. This chain links TRBV20-1 with TRBJ2-5; perhaps TRBD1 as D (5 bases). Germline assignment: CDR1 DFQATT and CDR2 SNEGSKA (reference sequence). Trimming left V 4 bases short and J 1 base short, with 16 bases between. The CDR3 covers 15 residues. The CDR3 is CSATKPDRFQETQYF. CDR3 bases: TGCAGTGCTACAAAACCTGACAGATTCCAAGAGACCCAGTACTTC.

This clonotype was picked up many times. The chain recombines TRBV5-6 with TRBJ1-1; 7 nucleotides line up with TRBD1. V was pared by 0 bases and J by 3 bases, with 11 bases of the junction left unmatched. This CDR3 has 17 residues. Germline V lookup: CDR1 SGHDT, CDR2 YYEEEE. The CDR3 here is CASSLGPGTDIHTEAFF. In DNA form, the CDR3 reads TGTGCCAGCAGCTTGGGGCCCGGGACAGATATTCACACTGAAGCTTTCTTT.

The chain links TRBV24-1 to TRBJ2-3, with D perhaps TRBD1 (6 bases). CDR1 and CDR2 (germline): KGHDR, SFDVKD. The germline V and J ends were trimmed by 0 bases and 0 bases, with 12 bases remaining between them. The CDR3 has 17 residues. In DNA, the CDR3 is TGTGCCACCAGTGATTTGCAGAGGGGGATTAGCACAGATACGCAGTATTTT. Amino acid sequence: CATSDLQRGISTDTQYF.

Only a few counts were recorded for this clonotype. The chain carries TRBV5-4 and TRBJ2-2, with D possibly matching TRBD1 (6 bases). CDR1 and CDR2 from the germline V gene are SGHNT and YYREEE (reference sequence). V was shortened by 5 bases and J by 0 bases, with 8 bases between the two germline ends. The CDR3 is 14 amino acids. The CDR3 DNA sequence: TGTGCCAGCAGAGGGGGACCGAACACCGGGGAGCTGTTTTTT. It is translated as CASRGGPNTGELFF. Full variable domain (rest looked up from reference TRBV5-4 and TRBJ2-2): ETGVTQSPTHLIKTRGQQVTLRCSSQSGHNTVSWYQQALGQGPQFIFQYYREEENGRGNFPPRFSGLQFPNYSSELNVNALELDDSALYLCASRGGPNTGELFFGEGSRLTVL.

The chain combines TRBV6-4 with TRBJ2-3; 7 bases map to TRBD2. J was trimmed by 5 bases and V by 2 bases; bases with no gene match: 4. The CDR3 consists of 14 residues. Germline loops: CDR1 MRHNA, CDR2 SNTAGT. CDR3 DNA: TGTGCCAGCAGTGACAGCGGGGAAGGAGATACGCAGTATTTT. Translated: CASSDSGEGDTQYF.

This clonotype was seen at least ten times. The chain uses TRBV6-2 or TRBV6-3 and TRBJ1-1, with a tentative D call TRBD1 (5 bases). The CDR3 covers 13 residues. Germline CDR1 reads MNHEY; CDR2 reads SVGEGT. V was cut by 6 bases and J by 6 bases, with 14 bases left in between. The CDR3: CASRIRDLSEAFF. The CDR3 DNA is TGTGCCAGCAGAATCAGGGACCTTTCTGAAGCTTTCTTT.

This clonotype was counted at least ten times. DNA for the CDR3: TGTGCCAGCGACCCCCCCATGGGGTACGAGCAGTACTTC. This translates into CASDPPMGYEQYF. The chain links TRBV7-9 to TRBJ2-7; D not resolved. Germline-derived CDR1 and CDR2 are SEHNR and FQNEAQ (reference sequence). The CDR3 runs to 13 residues. Trimming stripped 8 bases from V and 4 bases from J, with 15 bases between.

This clonotype was recorded a few times. The chain links TRBV24-1 to TRBJ2-1, with D possibly TRBD1 on 5 matching bases. Per germline, CDR1 KGHDR and CDR2 SFDVKD. There are 14 residues in the CDR3. Trimming removed 4 bases from V and 2 bases from J, with 8 bases in between. The CDR3 DNA follows: TGTGCCACCAGTGACAGGACACCCTACAATGAGCAGTTCTTC. Amino acid sequence: CATSDRTPYNEQFF.

This clonotype has at least ten counts. This chain uses TRBV18 with TRBJ1-1; no reliable D call. Trimming left V 4 bases short and J 4 bases short, with 4 bases between. CDR1 and CDR2 (germline): KGHSH, LQKENI. This CDR3 contains 11 residues. The CDR3 sequence is CASSLRTEAFF. CDR3 DNA: TGTGCCAGCTCACTACGCACTGAAGCTTTCTTT.

This clonotype was seen only a few times. The chain couples TRBV10-1 to TRBJ1-6, with unresolved D. CDR3 length: 14 amino acids. Trimming took off 3 bases at V and 9 bases at J, with 12 bases between the two ends. Germline assignment: CDR1 WNHNN and CDR2 SYGVQD (reference sequence). The CDR3, as DNA: TGCGCCAGCAGTGATGGGATCTGGGGTTCACCCCTCCACTTT. It yields the protein CASSDGIWGSPLHF.

The rearrangement uses TRBV6-5 and TRBJ1-2; possible D gene TRBD1, 6 bases. Germline CDR1 MNHEY, CDR2 SVGAGI. This CDR3 is built from 11 residues. V was cut by 6 bases and J by 7 bases, with 9 bases left in between. DNA for the CDR3: TGTGCCAGCAGCGACAGGTTTGGCTACACCTTC. As protein: CASSDRFGYTF.

The genes are TRBV7-3 and TRBJ2-7; TRBD1 agrees at 9 bases. CDR1 is SGHTA, CDR2 FQGTGA, per germline. V shed 5 bases and J 4 bases; nucleotides not matched to a gene: 3. This CDR3 has 13 amino acids. The CDR3 sequence is CASSRGQGYEQYF. The CDR3 DNA follows: TGTGCCAGCAGCCGGGGACAGGGATACGAGCAGTACTTC.

This clonotype was counted ten times or more. CDR3: CASSPGGANTEAFF. The CDR3 region has the DNA TGTGCCAGCAGCCCCGGGGGGGCCAATACTGAAGCTTTCTTT. The chain joins TRBV7-3 to TRBJ1-1; perhaps TRBD1 as D (6 bases). Trimming left V 5 bases short and J 5 bases short, with 15 bases between. There are 14 residues in the CDR3. From germline, CDR1 is SGHTA and CDR2 FQGTGA.